This passage covers 9 T cell receptor beta chains from one sample sequenced in a study of cytomegalovirus exposure and HLA in healthy donors. It was with 60 Vbeta and 13 Jbeta primers that the PCR ran. Only in-frame clones appear in the TCRdb table, and some are missing; sequencing was by immunoSEQ multiplex PCR. The sample has approximately 130,000 clones, almost 85% seen once. Specimen: PBMCs. These receptors came from a boy aged 2-15 years in good health and CMV-seronegative.

A single count supports this clone. The chain links TRBV4-1 to TRBJ1-1; TRBD1 agrees at 8 bases. Losses at the gene ends were 6 bases for V and 8 bases for J; bases not matched to a gene: 17. The V gene's germline CDR1 is MGHRA and CDR2 YSYEKL. CDR3 length equals 16 residues. CDR3 nucleotides: TGCGCCAGCAGGCCCCTGGGAGGACAGGGAGGGTGGGAAGCTTTCTTT. Amino acid sequence: CASRPLGGQGGWEAFF.

The chain uses TRBV7-8 and TRBJ2-3, with TRBD2 identical over 12 bases. The CDR3 contains 19 residues. Looked up from germline, CDR1 is SGHVS and CDR2 is FQNEAQ. With V trimmed by 5 bases and J by 2 bases, 14 bases remained unmatched. The CDR3 DNA sequence: TGTGCCAGCAGCCCCAAAAGACTAGCGGGGGACCCTGACACAGATACGCAGTATTTT. As protein: CASSPKRLAGDPDTDTQYF.

The rearrangement links TRBV2 to TRBJ1-5; D might be TRBD1 (6 bases). The V end was cut by 3 bases, the J end by 7 bases, with 16 bases between. From germline, CDR1 is SNHLY and CDR2 FYNNEI. The CDR3 runs to 15 residues. CDR3 amino acids: CASSEERQGRQPQHF. The CDR3, as DNA: TGTGCCAGCAGTGAGGAACGTCAGGGGAGACAGCCCCAGCATTTT. Together with reference TRBV2 and TRBJ1-5, the CDR3 gives the full variable domain: EPEVTQTPSHQVTQMGQEVILRCVPISNHLYFYWYRQILGQKVEFLVSFYNNEISEKSEIFDDQFSVERPDGSNFTLKIRSTKLEDSAMYFCASSEERQGRQPQHFGDGTRLSIL.

This clone came up once. The rearrangement uses TRBV6-1 and TRBJ1-1; TRBD1 might be the D (6 bases). Deletions cut 5 bases from V and 5 bases from J, with 18 bases between. Germline V gives CDR1 MNHNS, CDR2 SASEGT. The CDR3 contains 15 residues. CDR3 in DNA: TGTGCCAGCAGTTCTCTCGGGGGGAGGGGGACTGAAGCTTTCTTT. Its translation: CASSSLGGRGTEAFF.

The chain joins TRBV13 to TRBJ1-4; D not certain. V lost 3 bases, J lost 0 bases, and 5 bases lay in between. The CDR3 extends over 14 amino acids. CDR1 and CDR2 from the germline V gene are PRHDT and FYEKMQ (reference sequence). The CDR3 loop reads CASSFRTTNEKLFF. In nucleotides, the CDR3 is TGTGCCAGCAGCTTCAGAACAACTAATGAAAAACTGTTTTTT.

The CDR3 region has the DNA TGTGCCAGCAGTGAAGGGGCAGGGAGGGGCAATCAGCCCCAGCATTTT. It specifies CASSEGAGRGNQPQHF. The chain combines TRBV6-1 with TRBJ1-5, with D possibly TRBD1 on 5 matching bases. The CDR3 is 16 residues long. The germline gives CDR1 MNHNS, CDR2 SASEGT. Trimming shortened V by 1 base and J by 2 bases, and 12 bases separated the two germline ends.

The J gene is TRBJ1-3, the V gene TRBV7-8, with D unclear. Germline CDR1 is SGHVS and CDR2 is FQNEAQ. The V gene lost 1 base and the J gene lost 0 bases, with 10 bases spanning the gap. The CDR3 is 16 residues long. The CDR3 nucleotides are TGTGCCAGCAGCTTAGGGACTCCAAGCTCTGGAAACACCATATATTTT. Encoded protein: CASSLGTPSSGNTIYF.

The rearrangement joins TRBV6-5 to TRBJ2-1, with D maybe TRBD1 (7 bases). V was pared by 5 bases and J by 9 bases, with 14 bases between. The germline gives CDR1 MNHEY, CDR2 SVGAGI. CDR3 length equals 13 residues. CDR3 nucleotides: TGTGCCAGCAGTACTCAGGGGGGCGGTGAGCAGTTCTTC. Encoded protein: CASSTQGGGEQFF.

To note about this clone: A read error may account for a junction end that differs from germline. This sequence joins TRBV13 and TRBJ2-3; 7 bases fit TRBD2. The CDR3 has 14 amino acids. Germline V lookup: CDR1 PRHDT, CDR2 FYEKMQ (reference sequence). As DNA, the CDR3 is TGTGCCAGCAGCCTAGGGGAGGGAGTCGATACGCAGTATTTT. Translated: CASSLGEGVDTQYF.